The 13 T cell receptor beta chains listed next were all sequenced from one sample in a study of T cells in Graves' hyperthyroidism and ophthalmopathy. Amplification of TCR beta CDR3 regions used RNA as the template. During a first-round RT-PCR of the TCR CDR3, the HTBI primer set was used. TCRdb re-derived calls from the multiplex PCR reads in MiXCR, one entry per CDR3 protein. Of hundreds of thousands of distinct CDR3 sequences in the sample, around 13% are singletons; the top ten hold 20% to 25%. Material for sequencing was blood. These receptors were collected from a woman aged 30 to 39 with Graves' hyperthyroidism.

This clonotype was observed at least ten times. The chain combines TRBV18 with TRBJ2-3; 8 nucleotides agree with TRBD2. The J segment lost 0 bases and the V segment lost 4 bases, leaving 6 bases of the junction unmatched. The germline gives CDR1 KGHSH, CDR2 LQKENI. The CDR3 is 16 amino acids. CDR3 DNA sequence: TGTGCCAGCTCACTCATTAGCGGGACTAGCACAGATACGCAGTATTTT. Its protein is CASSLISGTSTDTQYF. The whole variable domain, remainder taken from reference TRBV18 and TRBJ2-3, is NAGVMQNPRHLVRRRGQEARLRCSPMKGHSHVYWYRQLPEEGLKFMVYLQKENIIDESGMPKERFSAEFPKEGPSILRIQQVVRGDSAAYFCASSLISGTSTDTQYFGPGTRLTVL.

The chain employs TRBV19 and TRBJ1-5; D is unresolved. Germline V gene data show CDR1 as LNHDA and CDR2 as SQIVND (reference sequence). The CDR3 is made up of 15 amino acids. V was pared by 7 bases and J by 4 bases, with 17 bases between. The CDR3 is CASNSNVGVNQPQHF. The DNA of the CDR3 is TGTGCCAGTAATTCGAATGTCGGTGTGAATCAGCCCCAGCATTTT. Supplemented by reference TRBV19 and TRBJ1-5, the full variable domain reads DGGITQSPKYLFRKEGQNVTLSCEQNLNHDAMYWYRQDPGQGLRLIYYSQIVNDFQKGDIAEGYSVSREKKESFPLTVTSAQKNPTAFYLCASNSNVGVNQPQHFGDGTRLSIL.

This clonotype has ten or more counts. The chain combines TRBV28 with TRBJ2-7, with D unresolved. Germline CDR1 and CDR2: MDHEN and SYDVKM. V gave up 5 bases and J gave up 5 bases, with 16 bases separating them. CDR3 length equals 14 residues. The CDR3, as DNA: TGTGCCAGCAGTCTTTTACCGGAGACGGACGAGCAGTACTTC. Its translation is CASSLLPETDEQYF.

This chain joins TRBV18 and TRBJ2-5; a weak D match, TRBD1 (6 bases). The CDR3 is made up of 16 amino acids. Germline CDR1 reads KGHSH; CDR2 reads LQKENI. V lost 2 bases and J lost 4, with 17 bases in between. CDR3 protein: CASSPGKAGEGETQYF. As DNA, the CDR3 is TGTGCCAGCTCACCAGGAAAGGCAGGGGAAGGAGAGACCCAGTACTTC.

This clonotype has a count of ten or more. The chain combines TRBV11-2 with TRBJ2-7; weak D call: TRBD1 (5 bases). The CDR3 has 14 amino acids. CDR1 SGHAT and CDR2 FQNNGV come from the germline V gene. The ends were cut back, 4 bases at V and 3 bases at J, with 13 bases in the middle. The CDR3 DNA follows: TGTGCCAGCAGCTCTCTCGACAGAAACTACGAGCAGTACTTC. Protein: CASSSLDRNYEQYF.

This clonotype was recorded many times. This rearrangement joins TRBV7-9 to TRBJ2-3; TRBD2 is a possible D gene (6 bases). Germline assignment: CDR1 SEHNR and CDR2 FQNEAQ (reference sequence). Trimming pared 1 base from V and 3 bases from J, leaving 11 bases between. The CDR3 extends over 15 amino acids. The CDR3 region has the DNA TGTGCCAGCAGCTTAGGAGGAGGGAATACAGATACGCAGTATTTT. It codes for CASSLGGGNTDTQYF.

This clonotype has at least ten counts. The gene calls are TRBV7-6 and TRBJ2-7; the D is unclear. CDR1 is SGHVS, CDR2 FNYEAQ, per germline. The CDR3 spans 12 residues. Trimming left V 6 bases short and J 3 bases short, with 9 bases between. As DNA, the CDR3 is TGTGCCAGCAGTTCTTTTGGCTACGAGCAGTACTTC. This codes for CASSSFGYEQYF.

This clonotype has a count of ten or more. The chain uses TRBV12-3 or TRBV12-4 and TRBJ2-3; D ambiguous. The CDR3 totals 18 residues. V shed 7 bases and J shed 0 bases, with 23 bases lying between them. CDR3 bases: TGTGCCAGCACTCACCAAGAGTGGTATGGGTATAGCACAGATACGCAGTATTTT. Encoded protein: CASTHQEWYGYSTDTQYF.

This clonotype was recorded at least ten times. V and J are TRBV28 and TRBJ2-7, with D tentatively TRBD2 (6 bases). This CDR3 spans 13 amino acids. Germline V gives CDR1 MDHEN, CDR2 SYDVKM. V dropped 6 bases and J dropped 2 bases, with 11 bases sitting between them. Here the CDR3 reads CASRWDSTYEQYF. The CDR3 region has the DNA TGTGCCAGCAGGTGGGACTCCACCTACGAGCAGTACTTC.

This rearrangement joins TRBV12-3 or TRBV12-4 to TRBJ1-5; D is unclear. The CDR3 is 14 residues long. V was clipped by 5 bases and J by 5 bases, with 13 bases between them. The CDR3 protein is CASSPTESDQPQHF. The CDR3 nucleotides are TGTGCCAGCAGTCCAACAGAGTCCGATCAGCCCCAGCATTTT.

This clonotype showed up many times. The V and J genes are TRBV7-2 and TRBJ2-5; D gene uncertain. In germline, CDR1 is SGHTA, CDR2 FQGNSA. Trimming pared 1 base from V and 3 bases from J, leaving 9 bases between. There are 14 residues in the CDR3. This CDR3 reads CASSLEVGEETQYF. In DNA, the CDR3 is TGTGCCAGCAGCTTAGAAGTAGGTGAAGAGACCCAGTACTTC. The full variable domain, in which reference TRBV7-2 and TRBJ2-5 provide the parts outside the CDR3, is GAGVSQSPSNKVTEKGKDVELRCDPISGHTALYWYRQSLGQGLEFLIYFQGNSAPDKSGLPSDRFSAERTGGSVSTLTIQRTQQEDSAVYLCASSLEVGEETQYFGPGTRLLVL.

The rearrangement links TRBV18 to TRBJ1-1; a possible D gene is TRBD1 (6 bases). This CDR3 region has 18 residues. The V and J ends lost 0 bases and 3 bases respectively, with 20 bases between them. Per the germline V gene, CDR1 is KGHSH and CDR2 is LQKENI. CDR3: CASSPPTVDRVLDTEAFF. The CDR3 bases are TGTGCCAGCTCACCACCGACGGTGGACAGAGTACTGGACACTGAAGCTTTCTTT.

This clonotype was seen at least ten times. CDR3 loop: CASARPGLQRGTQYF. The CDR3 bases are TGTGCCAGCGCCCGCCCGGGACTTCAAAGGGGGACCCAGTACTTC. The chain has TRBV28 and TRBJ2-5, with TRBD2 as a possible D gene (6 bases). The CDR3 is made up of 15 amino acids. Per the germline V gene, CDR1 is MDHEN and CDR2 is SYDVKM. Trimming took off 8 bases at V and 7 bases at J, with 23 bases between the two ends.